Listed below are T cell receptor beta chains from one sample, sequenced in a study of T cells in Graves' hyperthyroidism and ophthalmopathy. TCRdb used MiXCR to reprocess the multiplex PCR reads, holding one entry per CDR3 protein. The repertoire consists of fewer than 400,000 distinct CDR3 sequences, with more than 13% occurring once and the leading ten covering approximately 29%. What was sequenced was blood. The receptor set was obtained from a man in his forties or fifties with Graves' ophthalmopathy. Both conserved end residues are part of each CDR3. The order of the fields is J gene, D gene, V gene, clone size, CDR3 protein, CDR3 DNA. A D gene is named only where the DNA matches it firmly. Only part of the rows carry a size: once, few, many, or a class if the clone is expanded.

>TRBJ2-2|TRBD2|TRBV7-8|many
CASSHTSGGAGELFF
TGTGCCAGCAGCCATACCTCCGGGGGGGCCGGGGAGCTGTTTTTT
>TRBJ1-5|NA|TRBV2|many
CASSEHGRNQPQHF
TGTGCCAGCAGTGAACACGGTCGTAATCAGCCCCAGCATTTT
>TRBJ2-1|NA|TRBV27|few
CASRERRYNEQFF
TGTGCCAGCAGGGAGAGGCGATACAATGAGCAGTTCTTC
>TRBJ1-1|TRBD1|TRBV5-1|many
CASRGTGGKMNTEAFF
TGCGCCAGCAGGGGGACAGGTGGCAAAATGAACACTGAAGCTTTCTTT
>TRBJ2-1|NA|TRBV6-1|NA
CASARRDTLSRSYNEQFF
TGTGCCAGCGCCCGACGGGACACCCTATCGAGGTCCTACAATGAGCAGTTCTTC
>TRBJ1-2|NA|TRBV28|many
CASSTMYGPGGYTF
TGTGCCAGCAGTACTATGTACGGCCCGGGGGGCTACACCTTC
>TRBJ2-5|NA|TRBV9|many
CASSGYFQETQYF
TGTGCCAGCAGCGGCTACTTCCAAGAGACCCAGTACTTC
>TRBJ2-7|TRBD2|TRBV6-5|many
CASGYPASGIGEQYF
TGTGCCAGCGGTTACCCGGCTAGCGGGATTGGCGAGCAGTACTTC
>TRBJ2-5|TRBD2|TRBV3-1|many
CASSPTSVETQYF
TGTGCCAGCAGCCCGACTAGCGTCGAGACCCAGTACTTC
>TRBJ2-1|TRBD2|TRBV20-1|many
CSATRTSGQQFF
TGCAGTGCAACTCGGACTAGCGGGCAGCAGTTCTTC
>TRBJ1-2|NA|TRBV7-9|NA
CALGGLDYGYTF
TGTGCCTTGGGGGGTTTGGACTATGGCTACACCTTC
>TRBJ1-5|NA|TRBV28|many
CASRAVGGNQPQHF
TGTGCCAGCAGGGCGGTCGGCGGCAATCAGCCCCAGCATTTT
>TRBJ2-6|TRBD1|TRBV29-1|NA
CSVEETGVGANVLTF
TGCAGCGTTGAAGAGACAGGGGTTGGGGCCAACGTCCTGACTTTC
>TRBJ2-7|NA|TRBV6-1|NA
CASSEDGPLDQYF
TGTGCCAGCAGTGAGGACGGACCACTGGATCAGTACTTC
>TRBJ2-1|NA|TRBV27|few
CASSSDYLSYNEQFF
TGTGCCAGCAGTTCCGACTATCTCTCCTACAATGAGCAGTTCTTC
>TRBJ2-1|NA|TRBV6-2/TRBV6-3|NA
CASSYEAPSNEQFF
TGTGCCAGCAGTTACGAGGCTCCATCCAATGAGCAGTTCTTC
>TRBJ2-7|TRBD2|TRBV12-3/TRBV12-4|many
CASSRTSGILYEQYF
TGTGCCAGCAGCCGGACTAGCGGGATACTCTACGAGCAGTACTTC